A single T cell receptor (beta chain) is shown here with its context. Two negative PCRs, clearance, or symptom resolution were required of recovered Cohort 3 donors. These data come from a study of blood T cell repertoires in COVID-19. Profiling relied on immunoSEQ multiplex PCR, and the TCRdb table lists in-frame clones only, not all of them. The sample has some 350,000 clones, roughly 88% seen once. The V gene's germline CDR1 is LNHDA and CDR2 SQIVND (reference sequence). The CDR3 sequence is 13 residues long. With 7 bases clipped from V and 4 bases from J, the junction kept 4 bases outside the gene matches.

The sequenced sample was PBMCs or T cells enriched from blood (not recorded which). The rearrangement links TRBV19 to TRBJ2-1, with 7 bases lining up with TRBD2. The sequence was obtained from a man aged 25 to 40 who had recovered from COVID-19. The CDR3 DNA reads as TGTGCCAGTACCCCGGGACTATACAATGAGCAGTTCTTC. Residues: CASTPGLYNEQFF.